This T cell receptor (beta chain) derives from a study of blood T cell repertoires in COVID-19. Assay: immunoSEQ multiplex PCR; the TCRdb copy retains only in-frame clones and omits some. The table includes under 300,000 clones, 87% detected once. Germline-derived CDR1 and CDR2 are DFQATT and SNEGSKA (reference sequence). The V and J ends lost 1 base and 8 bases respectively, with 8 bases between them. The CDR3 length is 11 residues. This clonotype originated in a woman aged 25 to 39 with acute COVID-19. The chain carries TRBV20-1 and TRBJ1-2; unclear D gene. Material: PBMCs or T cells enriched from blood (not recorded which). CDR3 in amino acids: CSARVQEGYTF. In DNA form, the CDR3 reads TGCAGTGCTAGAGTGCAGGAAGGCTACACCTTC.